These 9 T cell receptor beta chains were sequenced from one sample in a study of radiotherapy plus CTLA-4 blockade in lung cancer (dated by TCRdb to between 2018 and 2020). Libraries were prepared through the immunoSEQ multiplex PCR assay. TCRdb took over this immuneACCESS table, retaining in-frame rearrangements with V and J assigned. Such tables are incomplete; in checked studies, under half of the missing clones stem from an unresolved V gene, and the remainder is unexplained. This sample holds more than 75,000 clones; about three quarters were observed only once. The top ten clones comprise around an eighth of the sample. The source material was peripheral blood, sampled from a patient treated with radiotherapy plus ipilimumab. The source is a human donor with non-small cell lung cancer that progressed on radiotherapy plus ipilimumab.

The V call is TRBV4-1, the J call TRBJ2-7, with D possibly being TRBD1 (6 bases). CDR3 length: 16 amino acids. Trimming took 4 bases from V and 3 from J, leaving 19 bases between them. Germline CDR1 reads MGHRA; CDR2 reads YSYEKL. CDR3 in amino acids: CASSPSPGLQGYEQYF. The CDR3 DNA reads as TGCGCCAGCAGCCCGAGCCCGGGGCTACAGGGCTACGAGCAGTACTTC.

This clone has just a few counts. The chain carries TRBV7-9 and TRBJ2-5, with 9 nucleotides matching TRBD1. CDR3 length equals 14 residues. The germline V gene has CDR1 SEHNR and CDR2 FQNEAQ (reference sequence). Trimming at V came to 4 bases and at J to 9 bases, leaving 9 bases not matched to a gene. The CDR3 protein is CASSSGQGSRAQYF. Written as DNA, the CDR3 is TGTGCCAGCAGCTCAGGACAGGGGTCGAGGGCCCAGTACTTC.

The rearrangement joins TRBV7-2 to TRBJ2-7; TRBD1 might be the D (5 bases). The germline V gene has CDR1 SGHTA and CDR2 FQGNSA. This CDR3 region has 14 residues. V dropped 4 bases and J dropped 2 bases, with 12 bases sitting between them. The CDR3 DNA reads TGTGCCAGCAGCTCTCTTGACAGTCCCTACGAGCAGTACTTC. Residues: CASSSLDSPYEQYF.

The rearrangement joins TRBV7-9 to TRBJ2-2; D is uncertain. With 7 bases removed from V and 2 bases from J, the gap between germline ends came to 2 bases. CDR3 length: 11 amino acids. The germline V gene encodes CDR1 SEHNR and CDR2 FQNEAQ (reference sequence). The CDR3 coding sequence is TGTGCCAGCACCAACACCGGGGAGCTGTTTTTT. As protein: CASTNTGELFF.

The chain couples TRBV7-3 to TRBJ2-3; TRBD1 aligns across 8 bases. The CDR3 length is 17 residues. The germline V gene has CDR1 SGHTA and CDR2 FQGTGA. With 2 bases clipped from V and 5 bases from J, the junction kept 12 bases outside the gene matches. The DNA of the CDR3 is TGTGCCAGCAGCTTAGCCCCGGGGCAGGGGGCGGGAGATACGCAGTATTTT. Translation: CASSLAPGQGAGDTQYF.

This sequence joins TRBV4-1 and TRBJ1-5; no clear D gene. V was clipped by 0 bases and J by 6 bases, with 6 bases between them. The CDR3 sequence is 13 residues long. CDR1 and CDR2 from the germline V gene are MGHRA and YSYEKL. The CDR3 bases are TGCGCCAGCAGCCAAGAATTAAGTCAGCCCCAGCATTTT. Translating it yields CASSQELSQPQHF.

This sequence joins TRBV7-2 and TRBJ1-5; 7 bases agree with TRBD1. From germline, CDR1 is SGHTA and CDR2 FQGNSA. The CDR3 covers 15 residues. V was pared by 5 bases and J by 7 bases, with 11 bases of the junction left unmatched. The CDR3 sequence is CASSQQGRSGQPQHF. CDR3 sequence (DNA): TGTGCCAGCAGCCAACAGGGGCGGTCGGGCCAGCCCCAGCATTTT.

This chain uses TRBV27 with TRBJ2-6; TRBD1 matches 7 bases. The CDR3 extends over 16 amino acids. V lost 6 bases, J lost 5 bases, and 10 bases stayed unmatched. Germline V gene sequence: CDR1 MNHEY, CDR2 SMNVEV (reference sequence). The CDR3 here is CASRRGPESWANVLTF. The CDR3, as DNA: TGTGCCAGCAGAAGGGGGCCTGAGAGCTGGGCCAACGTCCTGACTTTC.

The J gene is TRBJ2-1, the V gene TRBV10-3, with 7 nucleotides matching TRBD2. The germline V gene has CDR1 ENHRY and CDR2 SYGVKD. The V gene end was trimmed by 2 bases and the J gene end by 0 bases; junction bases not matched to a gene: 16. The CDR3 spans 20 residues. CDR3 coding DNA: TGTGCCATCAGTGAGGGGCTGTCGGGAGGAACCTCGAGCTCCTACAATGAGCAGTTCTTC. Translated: CAISEGLSGGTSSSYNEQFF.